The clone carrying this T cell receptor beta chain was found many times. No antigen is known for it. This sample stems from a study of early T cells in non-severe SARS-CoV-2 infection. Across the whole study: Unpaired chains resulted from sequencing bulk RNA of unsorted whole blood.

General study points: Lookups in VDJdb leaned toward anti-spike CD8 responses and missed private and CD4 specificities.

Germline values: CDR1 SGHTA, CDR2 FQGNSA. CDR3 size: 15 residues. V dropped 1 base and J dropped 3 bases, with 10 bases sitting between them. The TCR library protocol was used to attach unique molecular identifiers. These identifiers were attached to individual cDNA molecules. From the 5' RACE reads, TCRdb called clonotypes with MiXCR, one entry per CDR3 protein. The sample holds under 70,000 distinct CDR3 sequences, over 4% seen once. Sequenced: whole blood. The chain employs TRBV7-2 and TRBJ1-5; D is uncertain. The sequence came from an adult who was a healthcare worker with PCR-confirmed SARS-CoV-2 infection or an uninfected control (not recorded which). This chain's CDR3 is CASSLDHVNNQPQHF. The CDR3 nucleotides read TGTGCCAGCAGCTTAGATCACGTCAACAATCAGCCCCAGCATTTT.